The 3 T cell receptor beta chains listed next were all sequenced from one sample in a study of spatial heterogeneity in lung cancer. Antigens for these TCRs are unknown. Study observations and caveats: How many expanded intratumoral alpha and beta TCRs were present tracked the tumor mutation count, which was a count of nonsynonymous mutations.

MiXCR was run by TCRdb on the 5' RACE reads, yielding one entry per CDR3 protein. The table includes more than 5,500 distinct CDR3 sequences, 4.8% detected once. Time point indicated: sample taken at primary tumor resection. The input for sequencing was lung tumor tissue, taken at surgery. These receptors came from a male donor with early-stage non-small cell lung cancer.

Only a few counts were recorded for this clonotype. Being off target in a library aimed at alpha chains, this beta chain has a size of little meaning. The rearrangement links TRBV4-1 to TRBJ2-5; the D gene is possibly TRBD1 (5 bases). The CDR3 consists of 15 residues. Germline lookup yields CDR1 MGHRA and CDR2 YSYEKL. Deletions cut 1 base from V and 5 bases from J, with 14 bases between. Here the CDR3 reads CASSQGPQAGETQYF. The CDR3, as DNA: TGCGCCAGCAGCCAAGGGCCCCAGGCAGGGGAGACCCAGTACTTC.

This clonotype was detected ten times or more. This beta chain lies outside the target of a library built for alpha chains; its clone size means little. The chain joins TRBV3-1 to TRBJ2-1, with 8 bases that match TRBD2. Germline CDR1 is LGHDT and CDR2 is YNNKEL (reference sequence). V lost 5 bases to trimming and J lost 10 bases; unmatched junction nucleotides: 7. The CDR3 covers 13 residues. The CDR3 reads CASSRTSWEEQFF. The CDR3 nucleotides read TGTGCCAGCAGCAGGACTAGCTGGGAAGAGCAGTTCTTC.

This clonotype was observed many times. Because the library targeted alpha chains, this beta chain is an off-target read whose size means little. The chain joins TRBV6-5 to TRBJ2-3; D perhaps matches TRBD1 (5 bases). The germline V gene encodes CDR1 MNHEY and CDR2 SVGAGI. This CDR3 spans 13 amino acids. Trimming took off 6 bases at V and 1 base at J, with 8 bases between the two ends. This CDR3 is CASREGGTDTQYF. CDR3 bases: TGTGCCAGCAGGGAAGGGGGCACAGATACGCAGTATTTT.